The entry below gives a single T cell receptor beta chain sequence along with its context. What it binds is unknown. PCR amplification relied on 60 Vbeta primers (plus 13 Jbeta primers). Here immunoSEQ multiplex PCR was the method, and the copy in TCRdb shows in-frame clones only, minus some. The sample lists fewer than 150,000 clones, approximately 80% seen once, with around 3.7% in the top ten. V was shortened by 2 bases and J by 3 bases, with 14 bases between the two germline ends. Per germline, CDR1 MGHRA and CDR2 YSYEKL. The CDR3 is 16 residues long. The sample is drawn from a study of cytomegalovirus exposure and HLA in healthy donors. Study-wide results and caveats: Previously analyzed data showed that most TCR beta V segments were productive at a frequency of about 90% or about 30%. The records held CMV serostatus as the only immune exposure information. Altogether, 150 to 200 TCR beta chains were recorded as cytomegalovirus-associated. In vitro testing confirmed a few CMV-associated chains as specific for CMV antigens.

The sequencing input was PBMCs. This chain links TRBV4-1 with TRBJ2-1, with D possibly being TRBD1 (6 bases). The receptor's source is a man aged 18-30 years in good health and CMV-seronegative. Written as DNA, the CDR3 is TGCGCCAGCAGCCAAACAGGGAAGGGGTACTACAATGAGCAGTTCTTC. Translation gives CASSQTGKGYYNEQFF.